The sequence of this T cell receptor beta chain was determined in a study of T cell responses to AZD1222 COVID-19 vaccine (dated by TCRdb to the early 2020s). Regarding the complete study: AZD1222 recipients whose second dose came at about 4 weeks and those whose second dose came at about 12 weeks were combined into one group, since spike-specific TCR depth and breadth did not differ between the two schedules. TCR sequencing was performed for about 250 trial participants, of whom approximately 200 were given two doses of AZD1222 and approximately 26 were given two doses of MenACWY control vaccine. Trial participants were enrolled by age into 18-55, 56-69 and 70-plus year subgroups, with about 150, 28 and 57 TCR-sequenced participants respectively. What the authors observed across the whole study: After two AZD1222 doses, spike-specific TCR breadth and depth were significantly higher than at day 0 and than in MenACWY recipients. Epitopes outside the regions mutated in the B.1.351 and B.1.1.7 variants were reportedly recognized by nearly half of the unique spike-specific TCRs. Participants were mostly white British, with more females than males. The authors suggested clonal diversity may have been underestimated. The vaccine-associated CD4 TCRs covered the entire spike protein, and the dominant responses fell in regions 160-218 and 743-854. Because no day 14 peak-response samples were available, the repertoires could be characterized only after the peak T cell response. Conclusions about previously exposed vaccinees are limited because only a handful of AZD1222 recipients were SARS-CoV-2 seropositive at baseline. In the small 56-69-year group, the increase in depth fell short of significance, most likely because of low power.

The CDR3 regions of human TCRbeta chains were analyzed by immunosequencing. The study's processing was this. Repertoire TCRs were checked for matches against a reference library of SARS-CoV-2-specific TCRs that had been generated using the MIRA antigen-specificity platform. Breadth meant the fraction of unique TCRs that were SARS-CoV-2-associated, whereas depth meant the fraction of total T cells that were SARS-CoV-2-associated. Using the MIRA data, every spike-specific TCR was mapped to the spike region that the TCR reacted to and assigned to either a CD4 or a CD8 class. Log10-transformed breadth and depth values were compared by one-way ANOVA with Sidak's multiple comparisons tests. In its TCRdb copy, this immuneACCESS table keeps in-frame sequences only and misses some clones. Where compared with another copy, unresolved V genes explain less than half of these, and the others have no known cause. V, J and clone size are taken as reported in that table, and D and trimming were inferred from the DNA itself. This sample comprises 130,000 to 150,000 clones, 80% to 95% of them detected only once. The ten most abundant clones make up around 1.7% of the sample.

A note on this clone: What this receptor recognizes is not known. One base away there is no much larger clone; base qualities are not given.

V is cut by 5 bases and J by 7 bases, and the space between the germline ends is 4 bases. Via the germline V gene, CDR1 is SGHRS and CDR2 YFSETQ. Inclusive of the bounding cysteine and phenylalanine, the CDR3 is 11 residues long. Of the read, only the CDR3 DNA is kept; its 33 bases are in frame from base 1. The time point label for this specimen denotes: baseline before first vaccination. Vaccinee samples came from UK trials COV001 and COV002, including a single-blind randomized controlled phase 2/3 trial of AZD1222 (ChAdOx1 nCoV-19) in healthy adults. Trial participant PBMC samples were collected at day 0 and day 28 after the second dose for TCRbeta chain sequencing.

The TCR was taken from an adult in good health. The chain is encoded by TRBV5-1 joined to TRBJ1-6, with no confidently assigned D gene. This material consisted of peripheral blood, taken on day 0 of AZD1222 vaccination. The nucleotide sequence reads as follows: TGCGCCAGCAGGGAGAATTCACCCCTCCACTTT. Translation gives CASRENSPLHF.